The rows below give T cell receptor beta chains drawn from one sample of a study of OX40 agonist ivuxolimab in advanced cancers. The method was immunoSEQ multiplex PCR; TCRdb's version includes in-frame clones alone and lacks a portion of them. The table records approximately 130,000 clones, 93% of them present only once. Sequenced here: CD4+ or CD8+ T cells sorted from blood, sampled in a trial of the OX40 agonist ivuxolimab. These receptor sequences come from an adult with an advanced solid tumor such as melanoma, head and neck, liver or kidney cancer. Each CDR3 is given with its conserved first and last residue. D genes are given only for firm matches. Part of the rows lack a size; the others show once, few, many or a class for expanded clones.

CDR3aa	CDR3nt	v_gene	j_gene	abundance	d_gene
CASSESQGRQPQHF	TGTGCCAGCAGTGAGTCACAGGGCCGTCAGCCCCAGCATTTT	TRBV25-1	TRBJ1-5	-	-
CASRTDRGRDEKLFF	TGCGCCAGCAGAACGGACAGGGGTAGGGATGAAAAACTGTTTTTT	TRBV5-1	TRBJ1-4	few	TRBD1
CASSQSRQGPSYEQYF	TGCGCCAGCAGCCAGAGTAGACAGGGCCCCTCCTACGAGCAGTACTTC	TRBV4-3	TRBJ2-7	-	TRBD1
CASSLQASSDTSTNTQYF	TGCGCCAGCAGCCTCCAAGCCTCTAGCGACACTAGCACAAATACGCAGTATTTT	TRBV4-1	TRBJ2-3	-	-
CSVSQGYSGNTIYF	TGCAGCGTCTCGCAGGGGTATTCTGGAAACACCATATATTTT	TRBV29-1	TRBJ1-3	few	-
CASSSWRGPDTQYF	TGTGCCAGCAGCTCCTGGCGGGGTCCCGATACGCAGTATTTT	TRBV7-9	TRBJ2-3	-	-
CASSLQGANTGELFF	TGCGCCAGCAGCTTGCAGGGGGCAAACACCGGGGAGCTGTTTTTT	TRBV5-1	TRBJ2-2	-	TRBD1
CASSGTSIYGYTF	TGTGCCAGCAGCGGGACATCGATTTATGGCTACACCTTC	TRBV9	TRBJ1-2	-	-
CASSLDSVSGRQAFF	TGTGCCAGCAGCTTAGACTCAGTTTCGGGTAGGCAAGCTTTCTTT	TRBV7-2	TRBJ1-1	once	-
CASSLAGGWNTGELFF	TGCGCCAGCAGCTTGGCCGGGGGGTGGAACACCGGGGAGCTGTTTTTT	TRBV5-1	TRBJ2-2	-	TRBD2
CASSEEGQWREKLFF	TGTGCCAGCAGTGAAGAGGGGCAGTGGCGGGAAAAACTGTTTTTT	TRBV6-1	TRBJ1-4	-	-
CASSPPGVSNQPQHF	TGTGCCAGCTCACCACCCGGGGTCAGCAATCAGCCCCAGCATTTT	TRBV18	TRBJ1-5	-	-
CASLRGGVSGYTF	TGTGCCAGCCTACGTGGAGGGGTGAGTGGCTACACCTTC	TRBV19	TRBJ1-2	-	-
CASSEGWGPGEQYF	TGTGCCAGCAGTGAAGGGTGGGGGCCGGGCGAGCAGTACTTC	TRBV2	TRBJ2-7	-	-
CAITPSGVGEQFF	TGTGCCATCACCCCTTCTGGTGTTGGTGAGCAGTTCTTC	TRBV10-3	TRBJ2-1	-	-
CASSLIGTYEQYF	TGTGCCAGCAGCTTAATTGGTACCTACGAGCAGTACTTC	TRBV7-2	TRBJ2-7	-	-
CSVAATGMGSTQYF	TGCAGCGTTGCCGCGACAGGCATGGGAAGTACGCAGTATTTT	TRBV29-1	TRBJ2-3	-	-
CASSQAGGIASYEQYF	TGCGCCAGCAGCCAAGCCGGGGGGATAGCATCCTACGAGCAGTACTTC	TRBV7-9	TRBJ2-7	-	TRBD2
CASSIRGTGGHTEAFF	TGTGCCAGTAGTATACGGGGGACAGGAGGGCACACTGAAGCTTTCTTT	TRBV19	TRBJ1-1	-	TRBD1
CASSLARTDTQYF	TGTGCCAGCAGCTTAGCAAGAACAGATACGCAGTATTTT	TRBV7-2	TRBJ2-3	-	-
CASRINYSTDTQYF	TGTGCCAGCCGTATCAACTATAGCACAGATACGCAGTATTTT	TRBV27	TRBJ2-3	-	-